This T cell receptor beta chain was recorded in a study of control samples from healthy donors and cancer patients. TCRdb keeps only in-frame clones here, not all; method: immunoSEQ multiplex PCR. The sample carries about 79,000 clones, over 85% recorded once. This clone is a singleton in its sample. Looked up from germline, CDR1 is MNHEY and CDR2 is SMNVEV (reference sequence). CDR3 length equals 13 residues. Trimming stripped 5 bases from V and 4 bases from J, with 12 bases between. The clonotype was recovered from a woman between 40 and 55 years old with lung cancer. Input material: PBMCs. The V gene is TRBV27, the J gene TRBJ2-7; the D gene is possibly TRBD1 (6 bases). The DNA for the CDR3 is TGTGCCAGCAGTGCCTCGGACAGTTACGAGCAGTACTTC. Amino acids: CASSASDSYEQYF.